This note documents a single T cell receptor (beta chain) sequence. This clone was recorded once. Its cognate antigen has yet to be identified. Base qualities are not recorded, but no much larger clone differs from it by a single base. The data are from a study of control samples from healthy donors and cancer patients (dated by TCRdb to 2020 to 2021). The library came from the immunoSEQ multiplex PCR assay. What TCRdb holds here is the immuneACCESS table cut down to in-frame rearrangements. Part of the clones is not present; checked against another copy, under half of the missing clones reflect an unresolved V gene, and the others are unexplained. Recorded for this sample are 100,000 to 150,000 clones; roughly 86% of them occurred a single time. About 2.9% of the sample is in the top ten clones. The CDR3 measures 14 amino acids from cysteine to phenylalanine. CDR3 DNA is the only sequence kept; it has 42 bases, read in frame from the first base. Trimming at the junction amounts to 4 bases on V and 8 bases on J, and the germline ends lie 16 bases apart. The germline V gene gives CDR1 as ENHRY and CDR2 as SYGVKD.

Source material: blood. The rearranged chain carries TRBV10-3 and TRBJ2-3, with the D call tentatively TRBD1 or TRBD2, each fitting 5 bases. The TCR was taken from a man between 60 and 75 years old in good health. In nucleotides, the sequence is TGTGCCATCAGTGTGCGGCAGGATGGGGGTACGCAGTATTTT. The resulting protein is CAISVRQDGGTQYF.